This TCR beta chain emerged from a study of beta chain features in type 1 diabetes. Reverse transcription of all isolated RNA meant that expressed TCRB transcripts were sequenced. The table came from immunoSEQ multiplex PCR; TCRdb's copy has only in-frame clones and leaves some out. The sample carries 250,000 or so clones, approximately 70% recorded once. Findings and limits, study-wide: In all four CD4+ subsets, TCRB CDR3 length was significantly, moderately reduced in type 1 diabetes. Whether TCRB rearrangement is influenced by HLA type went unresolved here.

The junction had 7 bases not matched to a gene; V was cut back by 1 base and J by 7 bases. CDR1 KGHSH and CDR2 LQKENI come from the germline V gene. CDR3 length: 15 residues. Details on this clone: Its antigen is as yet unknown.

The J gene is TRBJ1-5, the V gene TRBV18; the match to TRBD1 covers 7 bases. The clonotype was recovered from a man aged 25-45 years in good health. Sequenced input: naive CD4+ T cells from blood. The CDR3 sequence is CASSPRTGIRQPQHF. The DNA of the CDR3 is TGTGCCAGCTCACCACGGACAGGAATCCGGCAGCCCCAGCATTTT.